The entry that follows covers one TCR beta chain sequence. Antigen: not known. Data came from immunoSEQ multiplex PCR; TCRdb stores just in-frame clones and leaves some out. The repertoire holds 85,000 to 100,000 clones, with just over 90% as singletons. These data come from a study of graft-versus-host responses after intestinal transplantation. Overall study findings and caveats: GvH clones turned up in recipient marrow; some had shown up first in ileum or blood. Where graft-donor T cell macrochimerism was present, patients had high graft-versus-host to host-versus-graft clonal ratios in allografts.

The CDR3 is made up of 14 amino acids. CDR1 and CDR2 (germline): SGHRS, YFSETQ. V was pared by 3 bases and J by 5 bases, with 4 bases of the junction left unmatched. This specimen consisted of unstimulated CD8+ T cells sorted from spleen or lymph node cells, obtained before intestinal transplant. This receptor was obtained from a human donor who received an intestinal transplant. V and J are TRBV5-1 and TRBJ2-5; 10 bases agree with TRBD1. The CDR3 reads CASSSGQGWETQYF. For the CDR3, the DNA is TGCGCCAGCAGCTCGGGACAGGGGTGGGAGACCCAGTACTTC.